These 3 T cell receptor beta chains share one sample of origin, sequenced in a study of neoadjuvant anti-PD-1 for oral cavity cancer. TCRdb's copy holds only in-frame clones and misses some; the assay was immunoSEQ multiplex PCR. The sample holds 55,000 to 75,000 clones, 86% seen once. This sample's time point: after neoadjuvant nivolumab, at surgical resection. The specimen comprised PBMCs, sampled after nivolumab (anti-PD-1) treatment. All receptors come from a person aged 35 to 85 with oral cavity squamous cell carcinoma.

V and J are TRBV30 and TRBJ2-3; the D gene is possibly TRBD2 (6 bases). Per germline, CDR1 GTSNPN and CDR2 SVGIG (reference sequence). The CDR3 is made up of 11 amino acids. V shed 8 bases and J shed 5 bases, with 11 bases lying between them. CDR3 sequence (DNA): TGTGCCCGGGGAGGCGGAGATACGCAGTATTTT. This encodes CARGGGDTQYF.

This sequence joins TRBV10-3 and TRBJ1-2; D unclear. The germline V and J ends were trimmed by 5 bases and 6 bases, with 13 bases remaining between them. Looked up from germline, CDR1 is ENHRY and CDR2 is SYGVKD. The CDR3 consists of 13 residues. The CDR3 region has the DNA TGTGCCATCAGTCAGGAGAGAATTGATGGCTACACCTTC. Translated, it gives CAISQERIDGYTF.

The CDR3 is CASGFREPNTEAFF. DNA of the CDR3: TGTGCCAGTGGCTTCAGAGAACCGAACACTGAAGCTTTCTTT. J is TRBJ1-1 and V is TRBV19; the D is unclear. Germline loops: CDR1 LNHDA, CDR2 SQIVND (reference sequence). The CDR3 covers 14 residues. V shed 8 bases and J shed 1 base, with 14 bases lying between them.